These T cell receptor beta chains were read from a single sample in a study of blood T cell repertoires in COVID-19. Sequencing used immunoSEQ multiplex PCR; TCRdb keeps in-frame clones, though not all of them. This sample has about 35,000 clones, with about 89% found just once. Sequencing used peripheral blood. These receptors all stem from a man in his forties or fifties with active COVID-19. Each CDR3 is given with its conserved first and last residue. The D gene is left open where the match is weak. Clone sizes are given selectively: once, few, many, or a class where the clone is expanded.

>TRBJ1-2|.|TRBD1|TRBV7-3
CASSPDRESDGYTF
TGTGCCAGCAGCCCGGACAGGGAGTCGGATGGCTACACCTTC
>TRBJ2-1|.|TRBD1|TRBV5-1
CASIFTGGSVNEQFF
TGCGCCAGCATTTTTACAGGGGGCTCGGTCAATGAGCAGTTCTTC
>TRBJ1-5|.|.|TRBV6-2/TRBV6-3
CASTPADRNQPQHF
TGTGCCAGCACCCCCGCCGACAGGAATCAGCCCCAGCATTTT
>TRBJ1-1|.|.|TRBV5-1
CASSLARTLYTEAFF
TGCGCCAGCAGCTTGGCCAGGACACTCTACACTGAAGCTTTCTTT
>TRBJ2-7|.|TRBD1|TRBV6-6
CASIPLPGQSSYEQYF
TGTGCCAGCATACCCCTACCGGGACAGAGCTCCTACGAGCAGTACTTC
>TRBJ2-3|.|TRBD2|TRBV5-4
CASSLGPPGGVTDTQYF
TGTGCCAGCAGCTTAGGGCCCCCGGGGGGGGTCACAGATACGCAGTATTTT
>TRBJ1-5|.|TRBD1|TRBV6-5
CASRAGQGAYQPQHF
TGTGCCAGCAGAGCAGGACAGGGGGCATATCAGCCCCAGCATTTT
>TRBJ1-6|.|.|TRBV2
CASTLQGAYNSPLHF
TGTGCCAGCACCCTACAGGGTGCTTATAATTCACCCCTCCACTTT
>TRBJ1-6|.|.|TRBV2
CASSERQAESSYNSPLHF
TGTGCCAGCAGTGAACGCCAGGCCGAGAGCTCCTATAATTCACCCCTCCACTTT
>TRBJ2-3|.|.|TRBV3-1/TRBV3-2
CASSLHTSWTDTDTQYF
TGTGCCAGCAGCCTCCATACCTCATGGACAGACACAGATACGCAGTATTTT
>TRBJ2-3|.|TRBD2|TRBV7-9
CASSRRGGPDTQYF
TGTGCCAGCAGCCGGAGGGGAGGGCCAGATACGCAGTATTTT
>TRBJ2-7|.|TRBD2|TRBV9
CASSVEVGGYEQYF
TGTGCCAGCAGCGTAGAGGTCGGGGGGTACGAGCAGTACTTC
>TRBJ2-7|.|.|TRBV7-2
CASSLVAGSYEQYF
TGTGCCAGCAGCTTAGTCGCAGGCTCCTACGAGCAGTACTTC
>TRBJ2-2|.|.|TRBV12-5
CASGLGQNLYTGELFF
TGTGCTAGTGGTTTGGGACAAAATTTGTACACCGGGGAGCTGTTTTTT
>TRBJ2-1|.|TRBD1|TRBV11-3
CASSFNRGGEQFF
TGTGCCAGCAGCTTTAACAGGGGTGGTGAGCAGTTCTTC
>TRBJ2-7|once|.|TRBV5-4
CASSHDAGRYEQYF
TGTGCCAGCAGCCATGATGCCGGTCGGTACGAGCAGTACTTC
>TRBJ2-5|.|TRBD1|TRBV5-4
CASSLPGQGDPGVTQYF
TGTGCCAGCAGCCTACCGGGACAGGGGGATCCGGGGGTAACCCAGTACTTC
>TRBJ1-2|few|.|TRBV25-1
CASKEVSGYTF
TGTGCCAGCAAGGAGGTTTCTGGCTACACCTTC
>TRBJ1-4|.|TRBD1|TRBV6-5
CASSMGDRGGKLFF
TGTGCCAGCAGTATGGGGGACAGGGGAGGAAAACTGTTTTTT
>TRBJ2-2|once|.|TRBV18
CASSLIYLTGELFF
TGTGCCAGCTCACTAATCTATCTGACCGGGGAGCTGTTTTTT
>TRBJ1-1|.|TRBD1|TRBV27
CASSYIGTGLNTEAFF
TGTGCCAGCAGTTACATTGGGACAGGCCTGAACACTGAAGCTTTCTTT
>TRBJ2-1|.|TRBD2|TRBV6-5
CASRPSGSNEQFF
TGTGCCAGCAGACCTAGCGGGAGCAATGAGCAGTTCTTC
>TRBJ1-1|.|.|TRBV5-6
CASSLPKGGGQIIEAFF
TGTGCCAGCAGCTTGCCCAAGGGAGGGGGGCAGATCATTGAAGCTTTCTTT
>TRBJ2-1|.|.|TRBV7-2
CASSLDQGGYNEQFF
TGTGCCAGCAGCTTAGACCAGGGTGGATACAATGAGCAGTTCTTC
>TRBJ1-1|.|.|TRBV5-6
CASSRRAEAFF
TGTGCCAGCAGCCGTCGGGCTGAAGCTTTCTTT
>TRBJ2-1|.|TRBD2|TRBV18
CASSPVSGGRSNEQFF
TGTGCCAGCTCACCGGTTAGCGGGGGGAGGTCCAATGAGCAGTTCTTC
>TRBJ1-6|.|.|TRBV5-5
CASSLWPGKDNSPLHF
TGTGCCAGCAGCCTCTGGCCAGGGAAGGATAATTCACCCCTCCACTTT
>TRBJ1-5|.|.|TRBV6-5
CASSPVRGSNQPQHF
TGTGCCAGCAGTCCGGTCAGGGGAAGCAATCAGCCCCAGCATTTT
>TRBJ1-1|.|TRBD1|TRBV5-6
CASERDGGTGNTEAFF
TGTGCCAGCGAAAGGGACGGTGGGACAGGGAACACTGAAGCTTTCTTT